These 29 T cell receptor beta chains came from one sample sequenced in a study of vaccination and CD4 T cells after COVID-19. Treatment reported: approximately 10-day PBMC culture with coronavirus spike peptide pools or control peptides (ViraFEST assay). Antigens of these TCRs are unknown. The Oncomine TCR Beta short-read assay was what sequenced the DNA obtained from cultured CD4+ T cells. One entry per CDR3 protein results from TCRdb running MiXCR on the PCR reads. The sample carries some 13,000 distinct CDR3 sequences, around 67% recorded once. The sequencing input was CD4+ T cells from blood, cultured in vitro. The receptors originated from a human donor who had recovered from COVID-19.

CDR3 protein: CSASRPMGGQTYEQYF. The CDR3 DNA reads TGCAGTGCTAGCAGGCCAATGGGGGGGCAAACCTACGAGCAGTACTTC. The chain uses TRBV20-1 and TRBJ2-7, with D possibly TRBD2 on 7 matching bases. This CDR3 is built from 16 residues. Germline loops: CDR1 DFQATT, CDR2 SNEGSKA (reference sequence). V lost 3 bases to trimming and J lost 2 bases, with 20 bases between them.

The chain couples TRBV7-3 to TRBJ1-2; D unclear. This CDR3 is 13 amino acids long. Germline V gene data show CDR1 as SGHTA and CDR2 as FQGTGA. Trimming pared 1 base from V and 3 bases from J, leaving 6 bases between. This CDR3 reads CASSLSRDYGYTF. DNA for the CDR3: TGTGCCAGCAGCTTAAGTAGGGACTATGGCTACACCTTC. The full variable domain, rest sourced from reference TRBV7-3 and TRBJ1-2, is GAGVSQTPSNKVTEKGKYVELRCDPISGHTALYWYRQSLGQGPEFLIYFQGTGAADDSGLPNDRFFAVRPEGSVSTLKIQRTERGDSAVYLCASSLSRDYGYTFGSGTRLTVV.

This clonotype turned up a few times. This chain's CDR3 is CASSPVSMYQETQYF. CDR3 nucleotide sequence: TGTGCCAGCAGCCCCGTCAGTATGTACCAAGAGACCCAGTACTTC. The chain uses TRBV7-2 and TRBJ2-5; the D is unclear. The ends were cut back, 5 bases at V and 0 bases at J, with 13 bases in the middle. The germline V gene encodes CDR1 SGHTA and CDR2 FQGNSA. The CDR3 runs to 15 residues.

A few counts support this clonotype. The CDR3 sequence is CATSGGQTDTQYF. For the CDR3, the DNA is TGTGCCACCTCCGGGGGGCAAACAGATACGCAGTATTTT. V usage is TRBV2 and J usage is TRBJ2-3; tentative D call: TRBD2 (7 bases). V was pared by 10 bases and J by 3 bases, with 14 bases between. The CDR3 loop spans 13 amino acids. Germline-derived CDR1 and CDR2 are SNHLY and FYNNEI. The complete variable domain, with remaining parts taken from reference TRBV2 and TRBJ2-3, reads EPEVTQTPSHQVTQMGQEVILRCVPISNHLYFYWYRQILGQKVEFLVSFYNNEISEKSEIFDDQFSVERPDGSNFTLKIRSTKLEDSAMYFCATSGGQTDTQYFGPGTRLTVL.

V and J are TRBV29-1 and TRBJ1-2, with D perhaps matching TRBD1 (5 bases). V was cut by 7 bases and J by 7 bases, with 13 bases left in between. The germline V gene encodes CDR1 SQVTM and CDR2 ANQGSEA. The CDR3 has 11 residues. For the CDR3, the DNA is TGCAGCGCTGGGACTGGGATTGGCTACACCTTC. Amino acids: CSAGTGIGYTF. Looking up the rest from reference TRBV29-1 and TRBJ1-2 gives the full variable domain: SAVISQKPSRDICQRGTSLTIQCQVDSQVTMMFWYRQQPGQSLTLIATANQGSEATYESGFVIDKFPISRPNLTFSTLTVSNMSPEDSSIYLCSAGTGIGYTFGSGTRLTVV.

The J gene is TRBJ1-1, the V gene TRBV29-1; tentatively, D is TRBD1 (6 bases). The germline V and J ends were trimmed by 2 bases and 10 bases, with 11 bases remaining between them. The CDR3 extends over 11 amino acids. Germline loops: CDR1 SQVTM, CDR2 ANQGSEA. Here the CDR3 DNA reads TGCAGCGTTGAAAGGCAGGGGAGAGCTTTCTTT. Translated: CSVERQGRAFF.

J is TRBJ2-3 and V is TRBV14; 7 nucleotides line up with TRBD2. Germline V lookup: CDR1 SGHDN, CDR2 FVKESK. This CDR3 contains 16 residues. V was pared by 0 bases and J by 3 bases, with 6 bases of the junction left unmatched. CDR3 in DNA: TGTGCCAGCAGCCAAGACAGCGGGGAATGGACAGATACGCAGTATTTT. Amino acid sequence: CASSQDSGEWTDTQYF.

This chain links TRBV19 with TRBJ2-3; D gene uncertain. This CDR3 is 17 amino acids long. V was pared by 3 bases and J by 2 bases, with 18 bases between. CDR1 is LNHDA and CDR2 is SQIVND in the germline V gene (reference sequence). The CDR3 DNA reads as TGTGCCAGTAGTATCACCCCCGTGCCCACCCTCACAGATACGCAGTATTTT. Translating gives CASSITPVPTLTDTQYF. Full variable domain (missing parts from reference TRBV19 and TRBJ2-3): DGGITQSPKYLFRKEGQNVTLSCEQNLNHDAMYWYRQDPGQGLRLIYYSQIVNDFQKGDIAEGYSVSREKKESFPLTVTSAQKNPTAFYLCASSITPVPTLTDTQYFGPGTRLTVL.

V usage is TRBV20-1 and J usage is TRBJ1-5; 9 bases map to TRBD1. V trimming: 0 bases; J trimming: 11 bases; junction bases outside the gene matches: 11. Germline V lookup: CDR1 DFQATT, CDR2 SNEGSKA (reference sequence). This CDR3 spans 15 amino acids. The CDR3 loop is CSARDPGQGSSAQHF. In nucleotides, the CDR3 is TGCAGTGCTAGAGATCCGGGACAGGGTTCGTCGGCCCAGCATTTT.

The chain employs TRBV11-3 and TRBJ2-7; TRBD1 might be the D (6 bases). The CDR3 sequence is 14 residues long. Germline V CDR1 and CDR2: SGHNT, YENEEA. Trimming took 4 bases from V and 2 from J, leaving 12 bases between them. The CDR3 region is CASSYRDTTYEQYF. DNA of the CDR3: TGTGCCAGCAGCTACCGGGACACCACCTACGAGCAGTACTTC. The whole variable domain, filled in from reference TRBV11-3 and TRBJ2-7, reads EAGVVQSPRYKIIEKKQPVAFWCNPISGHNTLYWYLQNLGQGPELLIRYENEEAVDDSQLPKDRFSAERLKGVDSTLKIQPAELGDSAVYLCASSYRDTTYEQYFGPGTRLTVT.

This clonotype has only one observation. The chain recombines TRBV24-1 with TRBJ2-7; TRBD2 matches 7 bases. Germline V lookup: CDR1 KGHDR, CDR2 SFDVKD. This CDR3 contains 16 residues. J lost 6 bases, V lost 7 bases, and 17 bases had no gene match. The CDR3 bases are TGTGCCACCAGGGGGGGGAGGAGGGCCGCATCCGTCGAGCAGTACTTC. Its translation is CATRGGRRAASVEQYF.

This rearrangement joins TRBV6-1 to TRBJ2-2; D gene uncertain. The V gene's germline CDR1 is MNHNS and CDR2 SASEGT. CDR3 length: 11 amino acids. The V end was cut by 7 bases, the J end by 4 bases, with 4 bases between. The CDR3 DNA reads as TGTGCCAGCACTCTCACCGGGGAGCTGTTTTTT. Translation: CASTLTGELFF.

The rearrangement joins TRBV12-3 or TRBV12-4 to TRBJ1-2; D unclear. With 5 bases removed from V and 6 bases from J, the gap between germline ends came to 4 bases. The CDR3 is made up of 10 amino acids. CDR3 in amino acids: CASSRDGYTF. The CDR3 coding sequence is TGTGCCAGCAGTCGAGATGGCTACACCTTC.

The J gene is TRBJ2-7, the V gene TRBV18, with D unresolved. The V gene's germline CDR1 is KGHSH and CDR2 LQKENI. The CDR3 loop spans 13 amino acids. V gave up 3 bases and J gave up 1 base, with 7 bases separating them. CDR3 in amino acids: CASSPSQSYEQYF. The CDR3 region has the DNA TGTGCCAGCTCACCTAGCCAATCCTACGAGCAGTACTTC.

This clonotype was picked up a small number of times. The chain joins TRBV20-1 to TRBJ2-7, with a tentative D call TRBD1 (5 bases). Looked up from germline, CDR1 is DFQATT and CDR2 is SNEGSKA (reference sequence). Deletions cut 1 base from V and 2 bases from J, with 9 bases between. The length of the CDR3 is 13 residues. The CDR3 DNA reads as TGCAGTGCTAGAGCCACAGGTACCTACGAGCAGTACTTC. This gives the protein CSARATGTYEQYF.

The chain links TRBV3-1 to TRBJ2-2; D gene ambiguous. V lost 6 bases and J lost 5, with 10 bases in between. The CDR3 is 13 amino acids. Germline-derived CDR1 and CDR2 are LGHDT and YNNKEL (reference sequence). As DNA, the CDR3 is TGTGCCAGCAGAGGAGATTTAACCGGGGAGCTGTTTTTT. Residues: CASRGDLTGELFF.

This clonotype was counted between two and nine times. The chain combines TRBV7-2 with TRBJ2-3, with TRBD2 matching 10 bases. Germline CDR1 is SGHTA and CDR2 is FQGNSA. This CDR3 region has 16 residues. With 3 bases clipped from V and 12 bases from J, the junction kept 15 bases outside the gene matches. CDR3: CASSLLPGLASLAQYF. In DNA form, the CDR3 reads TGTGCCAGCAGCTTGCTTCCGGGACTAGCGTCCCTGGCACAGTATTTT.

This rearrangement joins TRBV6-2 or TRBV6-3 to TRBJ1-2; the D is unclear. This CDR3 has 13 amino acids. The germline gives CDR1 MNHEY, CDR2 SVGEGT. Trimming stripped 2 bases from V and 7 bases from J, with 11 bases between. CDR3 DNA sequence: TGTGCCAGCAGTTACCAAGATCGTTCTGGCTACACCTTC. This codes for CASSYQDRSGYTF.

The chain combines TRBV24-1 with TRBJ2-2; either TRBD1 or TRBD2 may supply D (5 bases each). Germline assignment: CDR1 KGHDR and CDR2 SFDVKD. The CDR3 totals 16 residues. The V and J ends lost 5 bases and 1 base respectively, with 13 bases between them. CDR3 sequence reads: CATSGVRGRNTGELFF. The CDR3 region has the DNA TGTGCCACCAGTGGCGTGAGGGGACGGAACACCGGGGAGCTGTTTTTT.

This clonotype appeared a few times. The CDR3 DNA reads TGTGCCACCGGGAACCCCAATCAGCCCCAGCATTTT. It yields the protein CATGNPNQPQHF. The V and J genes are TRBV7-9 and TRBJ1-5; no reliable D call. V lost 10 bases, J lost 3 bases, and 10 bases lay in between. In germline, CDR1 is SEHNR, CDR2 FQNEAQ (reference sequence). This CDR3 is 12 amino acids long.

The CDR3 spells CATKGRWENTEAFF. The DNA of the CDR3 is TGTGCCACCAAGGGAAGGTGGGAGAACACTGAAGCTTTCTTT. The chain has TRBV24-1 and TRBJ1-1; no firm D call. The CDR3 covers 14 residues. With 8 bases removed from V and 1 base from J, the gap between germline ends came to 13 bases. The germline V gene encodes CDR1 KGHDR and CDR2 SFDVKD.

This chain joins TRBV11-3 and TRBJ2-3, with D maybe TRBD2 (6 bases). The CDR3 spans 15 residues. Germline CDR1 reads SGHNT; CDR2 reads YENEEA. Trimming cost V 8 bases and J 2 bases, with 17 bases left between them. The CDR3 here is CASSLPSGVTDTQYF. The CDR3 DNA reads TGTGCCAGCTCGCTCCCTTCGGGAGTCACAGATACGCAGTATTTT.

The chain combines TRBV20-1 with TRBJ2-7; a weak D match, TRBD2 (6 bases). The CDR3 runs 13 residues. The V and J ends lost 6 bases and 6 bases respectively, with 18 bases between them. CDR1 is DFQATT, CDR2 SNEGSKA, per germline (reference sequence). The CDR3 spells CSARLLGGFEQYF. In DNA, the CDR3 is TGCAGTGCGAGGCTCTTGGGGGGATTCGAGCAGTACTTC.

The chain is built from TRBV11-2 and TRBJ2-1; 8 positions match TRBD2. Germline V lookup: CDR1 SGHAT, CDR2 FQNNGV. With 0 bases clipped from V and 3 bases from J, the junction kept 13 bases outside the gene matches. This CDR3 has 19 amino acids. CDR3 sequence (DNA): TGTGCCAGCAGCTTAGATAGTGGGGGGCTAGCGGGCGGCTACAATGAGCAGTTCTTC. It encodes CASSLDSGGLAGGYNEQFF.

CDR3 sequence reads: CASSSGTSGTLYEQYF. The CDR3 DNA sequence: TGTGCCAGCAGTTCCGGTACTAGCGGGACCCTTTACGAGCAGTACTTC. The rearrangement links TRBV6-5 to TRBJ2-7; 10 nucleotides agree with TRBD2. The junction had 10 bases not matched to a gene; V was cut back by 4 bases and J by 4 bases. CDR1 and CDR2 from the germline V gene are MNHEY and SVGAGI. This CDR3 region has 16 residues.

The CDR3: CASSLDQDSGELFF. CDR3 in DNA: TGTGCCAGCAGCTTAGATCAAGATTCCGGGGAGCTGTTTTTT. The gene calls are TRBV7-2 and TRBJ2-2; no definite D call. V gave up 1 base and J gave up 6 bases, with 9 bases separating them. The CDR3 sequence is 14 residues long. Germline V lookup: CDR1 SGHTA, CDR2 FQGNSA.

Worth noting for this clonotype: An end of the junction does not agree with germline; a read error may underlie this. This chain links TRBV6-1 with TRBJ2-7, with a tentative D call TRBD1 (6 bases). The CDR3 consists of 12 residues. Germline lookup yields CDR1 MNHNS and CDR2 SASEGT. The CDR3 DNA is TGTGCCAGCAGACACCGGGACACCGAGGAGTACTTC. Translation gives CASRHRDTEEYF.

V usage is TRBV7-6 and J usage is TRBJ1-2; the D gene is possibly TRBD1 (6 bases). This CDR3 spans 19 amino acids. The V end was cut by 5 bases, the J end by 4 bases, with 29 bases between. Germline CDR1 SGHVS, CDR2 FNYEAQ. The CDR3 DNA follows: TGTGCCAGCAGCCGCTTTCCGCCCAACCTAGACAGGACTTTCTATGGCTACACCTTC. This translates into CASSRFPPNLDRTFYGYTF.

This chain joins TRBV20-1 and TRBJ1-1; D not resolved. This CDR3 region has 11 residues. Germline-derived CDR1 and CDR2 are DFQATT and SNEGSKA (reference sequence). The CDR3 region is CSGRWSTEAFF. For the CDR3, the DNA is TGCAGCGGCCGGTGGAGCACTGAAGCTTTCTTT.